Here is one TCR beta chain with its context. Its antigen remains unidentified. An amount of RNA that ranged from roughly 0.5 to 1 ug was reverse transcribed with random hexamers. TCRdb ran MiXCR on the immunoSEQ multiplex PCR reads and lists one entry per CDR3 protein. This table holds about 150,000 distinct CDR3 sequences, 95% found once. This sample was taken from a study of CD8 T cells in Susac syndrome. The CD8+ and CD4+ T cells were isolated magnetically using a negative isolation approach, whereas the TEMRA cells were enriched by FACS. This CDR3 spans 14 amino acids. V lost 4 bases to trimming and J lost 7 bases; unmatched junction nucleotides: 8. CDR1 SGHAT and CDR2 FQNNGV come from the germline V gene. Regarding the study as a whole: The study recognized that the number of individuals in its TCR sequencing and HLA analysis was relatively small.

Sequencing was carried out using CD8+ T cells from PBMCs. The TCR sequence derives from a human donor with multiple sclerosis. This sequence joins TRBV11-2 and TRBJ2-7, with 9 nucleotides matching TRBD2. The CDR3 is CASSYSGGPWEQYF. CDR3 nucleotide sequence: TGTGCCAGCAGCTATAGCGGGGGCCCATGGGAGCAGTACTTC.